A single T cell receptor beta chain is shown here with its context. Its specificity is not known. Trimming cost V 4 bases and J 4 bases; bases outside gene matches: 7. The CDR3 extends over 14 amino acids. Per the germline V gene, CDR1 is GTSNPN and CDR2 is SVGIG (reference sequence). This record comes from a study of T cell responses to AZD1222 COVID-19 vaccine. About the research overall: It was second doses at about 4 or about 12 weeks that were pooled.

The repertoire was sequenced with immunoSEQ multiplex PCR; TCRdb's copy has only in-frame clones and lacks some. The table shows some 140,000 clones, with 80% to 95% occurring only once. Findings and limits, study-wide: As reported, nearly half of all spike-specific TCRs target variant regions that are unmutated.

The rearrangement joins TRBV30 to TRBJ2-1, with TRBD2 matching 7 bases. The TCR comes from an adult in good health. Sequenced here: peripheral blood, sampled on day 0 of AZD1222 vaccination. The CDR3 sequence: CAWNTGGIYNEQFF. The CDR3 nucleotides read TGTGCCTGGAATACGGGAGGCATATACAATGAGCAGTTCTTC.